Below are 8 T cell receptor beta chains sequenced from a single sample in a study of cytomegalovirus exposure and HLA in healthy donors. Amplification used 60 Vbeta primers and 13 Jbeta primers. The repertoire was sequenced with immunoSEQ multiplex PCR; TCRdb's copy has only in-frame clones and lacks some. The data show roughly 180,000 clones, roughly 82% seen once. What was sequenced was PBMCs. Receptor source: a man aged 40-55 years in good health and CMV-seronegative.

The V call is TRBV6-5, the J call TRBJ1-3; TRBD1 matches 8 bases. Per germline, CDR1 MNHEY and CDR2 SVGAGI. The V segment lost 8 bases and the J segment 0 bases; nucleotides outside the gene matches: 6. The CDR3 is made up of 15 amino acids. DNA of the CDR3: TGTGCCAGCGGGACAGGACAAAACTCTGGAAACACCATATATTTT. Protein: CASGTGQNSGNTIYF.

V usage is TRBV6-6 and J usage is TRBJ2-7; TRBD2 agrees at 10 bases. The CDR3 is 14 residues long. With 3 bases clipped from V and 7 bases from J, the junction kept 6 bases outside the gene matches. Germline CDR1 is MNHNY and CDR2 is SVGAGI (reference sequence). CDR3 coding DNA: TGTGCCAGCAGTTATCAGCGGGAGGGCGGTGAGCAGTACTTC. Protein: CASSYQREGGEQYF.

This chain uses TRBV2 with TRBJ2-4, with 10 nucleotides matching TRBD2. Per germline, CDR1 SNHLY and CDR2 FYNNEI. This CDR3 has 17 residues. Losses at the gene ends were 7 bases for V and 9 bases for J; bases not matched to a gene: 18. CDR3 in DNA: TGTGCCAGCACTTCAGGATCCAGCGGGAGGGTTAGTTCCATTCAGTACTTC. Translating gives CASTSGSSGRVSSIQYF.

The chain has TRBV5-6 and TRBJ2-5; 7 bases line up with TRBD1. This CDR3 has 13 amino acids. The V gene's germline CDR1 is SGHDT and CDR2 YYEEEE. Unmatched junction bases numbered 1, after V lost 2 bases and J lost 3 bases. Here the CDR3 reads CASSFGTEETQYF. The CDR3 nucleotides read TGTGCCAGCAGCTTTGGGACAGAAGAGACCCAGTACTTC.

This clone occurred a few times. The chain has TRBV28 and TRBJ1-1, with D possibly being TRBD1 (5 bases). Germline V gene lookup returns CDR1 MDHEN and CDR2 SYDVKM. The CDR3 loop spans 15 amino acids. Trimming stripped 3 bases from V and 1 base from J, with 12 bases between. The CDR3 sequence: CASSLVSGGNTEAFF. The CDR3 bases are TGTGCCAGCAGTTTGGTAAGCGGGGGGAACACTGAAGCTTTCTTT. The variable domain in full, completed from reference TRBV28 and TRBJ1-1, reads DVKVTQSSRYLVKRTGEKVFLECVQDMDHENMFWYRQDPGLGLRLIYFSYDVKMKEKGDIPEGYSVSREKKERFSLILESASTNQTSMYLCASSLVSGGNTEAFFGQGTRLTVV.

The chain links TRBV6-5 to TRBJ1-5; D not resolved. The CDR3 runs to 15 residues. The ends were cut back, 3 bases at V and 4 bases at J, with 13 bases in the middle. Germline V gene lookup returns CDR1 MNHEY and CDR2 SVGAGI. CDR3: CASSYSGGVNQPQHF. The CDR3 DNA follows: TGTGCCAGCAGTTATAGTGGCGGGGTAAATCAGCCCCAGCATTTT.

The chain uses TRBV5-1 and TRBJ2-7; maybe TRBD2 (5 bases). Between the trimmed V and J ends, which lost 2 bases and 4 bases, there was a span of 13 bases. The CDR3 is 14 amino acids. Germline assignment: CDR1 SGHRS and CDR2 YFSETQ. CDR3 nucleotides: TGCGCCAGCAGCTTCGCAGAGGGTCCTTACGAGCAGTACTTC. Protein: CASSFAEGPYEQYF.

The chain joins TRBV9 to TRBJ1-4, with TRBD1 matching over 10 bases. The CDR3 contains 15 residues. From germline, CDR1 is SGDLS and CDR2 YYNGEE. The J segment lost 5 bases and the V segment lost 3 bases, leaving 4 bases of the junction unmatched. The CDR3 loop reads CASSGQGAGNEKLFF. The CDR3 nucleotides read TGTGCCAGCAGCGGACAGGGGGCAGGAAATGAAAAACTGTTTTTT.